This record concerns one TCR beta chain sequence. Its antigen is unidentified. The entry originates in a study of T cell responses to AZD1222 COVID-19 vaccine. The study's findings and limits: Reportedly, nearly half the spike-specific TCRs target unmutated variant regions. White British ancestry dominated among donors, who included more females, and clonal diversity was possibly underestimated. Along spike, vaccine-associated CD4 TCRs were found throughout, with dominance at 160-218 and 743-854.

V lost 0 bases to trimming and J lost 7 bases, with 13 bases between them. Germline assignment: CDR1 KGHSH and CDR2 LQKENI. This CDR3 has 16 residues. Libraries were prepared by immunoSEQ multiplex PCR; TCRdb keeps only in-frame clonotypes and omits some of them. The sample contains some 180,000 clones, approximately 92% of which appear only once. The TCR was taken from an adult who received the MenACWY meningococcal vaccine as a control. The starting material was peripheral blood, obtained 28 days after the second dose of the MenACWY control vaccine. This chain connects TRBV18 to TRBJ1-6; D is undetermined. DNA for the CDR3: TGTGCCAGCTCACCACCCGGGTCTCTAAGGAATTCACCCCTCCACTTT. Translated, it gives CASSPPGSLRNSPLHF.